What follows are 3 T cell receptor beta chains derived from one specimen sequenced in a study of shared clonotypes between healthy human individuals. The repertoire was sequenced with immunoSEQ multiplex PCR; TCRdb's copy has only in-frame clones and lacks some. This sample has about 300,000 clones, with 74% found just once. The sample taken for sequencing was memory CD4+ T cells sorted from blood. The subset was: CD45RA-negative fraction. The source of these receptors is a man aged 30-40 years in good health.

This chain connects TRBV29-1 to TRBJ2-1, with a possible D match to TRBD1 (6 bases). From germline, CDR1 is SQVTM and CDR2 ANQGSEA. The CDR3 runs 14 residues. The V and J ends lost 3 bases and 0 bases respectively, with 9 bases between them. The CDR3 spells CSVDKGGSYNEQFF. The CDR3 bases are TGCAGCGTTGATAAAGGGGGCTCCTACAATGAGCAGTTCTTC.

The rearrangement uses TRBV30 and TRBJ2-3, with 13 bases fitting TRBD2. V trimming: 3 bases; J trimming: 1 base; junction bases outside the gene matches: 7. The CDR3 extends over 17 amino acids. Looked up from germline, CDR1 is GTSNPN and CDR2 is SVGIG (reference sequence). CDR3 loop: CAWRGGLAGWGTDTQYF. The CDR3 DNA sequence: TGTGCCTGGAGGGGGGGACTAGCGGGATGGGGCACAGATACGCAGTATTTT.

This rearrangement joins TRBV28 to TRBJ2-3; the match to TRBD2 covers 14 bases. After removal of 2 bases from V and 3 bases from J, the junction contained 13 bases not matched to a gene. CDR3 length: 20 residues. CDR1 is MDHEN, CDR2 SYDVKM, per germline. Here the CDR3 reads CASSLVVGTSGSLLTDTQYF. CDR3 sequence (DNA): TGTGCCAGCAGTTTAGTGGTGGGGACTAGCGGGAGTTTATTGACAGATACGCAGTATTTT.